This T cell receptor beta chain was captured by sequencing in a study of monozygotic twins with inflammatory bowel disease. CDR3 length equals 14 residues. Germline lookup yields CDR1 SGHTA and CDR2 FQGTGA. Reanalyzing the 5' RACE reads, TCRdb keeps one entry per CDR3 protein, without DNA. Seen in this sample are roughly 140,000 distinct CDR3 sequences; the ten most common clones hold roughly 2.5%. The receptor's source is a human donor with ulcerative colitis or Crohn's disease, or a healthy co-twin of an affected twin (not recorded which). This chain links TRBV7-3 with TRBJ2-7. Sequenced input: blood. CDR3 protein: CASSLTGLTYEQYF.